This TCR beta chain was documented in a study of cytomegalovirus exposure and HLA in healthy donors. The PCR contained 60 Vbeta and 13 Jbeta primers. Sequenced by immunoSEQ multiplex PCR; TCRdb stores in-frame clones only, minus some. Among some 150,000 clones listed, almost 80% were seen once. In the case of this clone: Its matching antigen is unknown.

The study, taken as a whole, reports: Being productive about 87% or about 30% of the time was typical of most TCR beta V segments in an earlier analysis. Upon later analysis, HLA-associated TCR beta chains proved more clonally expanded than other, equally common chains. Among CMV-associated TCR beta chains, most appeared HLA-restricted in a later analysis.

The sample taken for sequencing was PBMCs. This clonotype originated in a male donor in good health and CMV-seronegative.

Here the CDR3 reads CASSQYTGRGYGYTF. The CDR3, as DNA: TGTGCCAGCAGCCAATACACAGGGCGTGGCTATGGCTACACCTTC. The genes are TRBV14 and TRBJ1-2, with D maybe TRBD1 (6 bases). With 2 bases removed from V and 4 bases from J, the gap between germline ends came to 14 bases. Germline V CDR1 and CDR2: SGHDN, FVKESK. This CDR3 has 15 amino acids.